This TCR beta chain was documented in a study of CXCR3-negative and CXCR3-positive naive CD8 T cells. Study results and caveats: In CXCR3-positive naive cells, the TRB CDR3s were more hydrophobic than in CXCR3-negative naive cells. Diversity was high in both naive subsets and much lower in memory cells. With CXCR3 expression partially decreased after cryopreservation, most assays relied on fresh PBMCs.

As regards this clonotype: Its target is unknown.

With UMI labels, 5' RACE was used to prepare the TRB cDNA libraries. For each CDR3 protein, TCRdb gives one entry from its re-call of the 5' RACE reads, without DNA. The sample has 85,000 to 130,000 distinct CDR3 sequences. Triplicates of 250,000 to 350,000 cells were sorted from each CD8+ T cell subset. Per the germline V gene, CDR1 is MNHEY and CDR2 is SVGAGI. CDR3 length equals 13 residues. The sample was naive CXCR3+ CD8+ T cells from blood. This sample's subset: CD45RO-CCR7+CD27+CD95- naive CD8+ T cells expressing CXCR3 (TNR3+). This clonotype was sampled from a human donor in good health. Some clones in this sample may be carry-over from other donors' samples. This chain connects TRBV6-5 to TRBJ1-1. The CDR3 region is CASSYSTDTEAFF.